Each of the 11 T cell receptor beta chains below was sequenced from the same sample in a study of blood T cell repertoires in COVID-19. Here immunoSEQ multiplex PCR was the method, and the copy in TCRdb shows in-frame clones only, minus some. The sample holds around 300,000 clones, roughly 90% seen once. The sequenced sample was peripheral blood. The receptors derive from a woman in her fifties or sixties with active or convalescent COVID-19.

The chain employs TRBV19 and TRBJ1-2, with D possibly TRBD1 on 6 matching bases. Germline assignment: CDR1 LNHDA and CDR2 SQIVND (reference sequence). V lost 6 bases, J lost 2 bases, and 19 bases lay in between. The CDR3 length is 16 residues. The CDR3 DNA sequence: TGTGCCAGTAGCACACTGGACAGAAGTTTAAACTATGGCTACACCTTC. This gives the protein CASSTLDRSLNYGYTF.

The chain links TRBV25-1 to TRBJ2-7; the match to TRBD1 covers 7 bases. The CDR3 extends over 17 amino acids. Unmatched junction bases numbered 13, after V lost 3 bases and J lost 2 bases. The germline CDR1 and CDR2 sequences are MGHDK and SYGVNS. CDR3 protein: CASSDDRVSRKAYEQYF. CDR3 nucleotide sequence: TGTGCCAGCAGTGATGACAGGGTTTCTCGTAAAGCCTACGAGCAGTACTTC.

This clone was detected only once. The V gene is TRBV25-1, the J gene TRBJ2-7; tentatively, D is TRBD1 (5 bases). V lost 2 bases to trimming and J lost 6 bases, with 14 bases between them. This CDR3 spans 14 amino acids. CDR1 and CDR2 from the germline V gene are MGHDK and SYGVNS. CDR3 sequence: CASSEAGWISEQYF. In nucleotides, the CDR3 is TGTGCCAGCAGTGAAGCAGGGTGGATCAGCGAGCAGTACTTC.

The V and J genes are TRBV6-6 and TRBJ2-3, with 14 bases identical to TRBD2. There are 17 residues in the CDR3. The junction had 7 bases not matched to a gene; V was cut back by 5 bases and J by 3 bases. Per germline, CDR1 MNHNY and CDR2 SVGAGI (reference sequence). CDR3 sequence: CASSPGLAGVITDTQYF. CDR3 bases: TGTGCCAGCAGTCCGGGACTAGCGGGGGTTATTACAGATACGCAGTATTTT.

A word on this clone: One end of the junction fails to match germline, which may point to a read error. This CDR3 is CASRGARGSYNEQFF. CDR3 sequence (DNA): TGTGCGAGTAGAGGAGCGAGGGGGTCCTACAATGAGCAGTTCTTC. The J gene is TRBJ2-1, the V gene TRBV19; weak D call: TRBD1 (6 bases). From germline, CDR1 is LNHDA and CDR2 SQIVND (reference sequence). The CDR3 is 15 amino acids.

The V and J genes are TRBV7-9 and TRBJ1-2; D is ambiguous. Germline CDR1 SEHNR, CDR2 FQNEAQ (reference sequence). V gave up 5 bases and J gave up 2 bases, with 21 bases separating them. This CDR3 is 17 amino acids long. Written as DNA, the CDR3 is TGTGCCAGCAGCCAGGAAGAGGGCTTCGCCTCCAACTATGGCTACACCTTC. Protein sequence: CASSQEEGFASNYGYTF.

The chain couples TRBV6-2 or TRBV6-3 to TRBJ1-1; D not certain. The germline V and J ends were trimmed by 1 base and 4 bases, with 10 bases remaining between them. Germline loops: CDR1 MNHEY, CDR2 SVGEGT. The CDR3 runs 14 residues. CDR3 region: CASSYYGEGTEAFF. The DNA of the CDR3 is TGTGCCAGCAGTTACTACGGGGAGGGCACTGAAGCTTTCTTT.

The chain recombines TRBV15 with TRBJ2-1; 7 bases are a match to TRBD2. The V gene's germline CDR1 is LNHNV and CDR2 YYDKDF (reference sequence). The junction had 10 bases not matched to a gene; V was cut back by 1 base and J by 7 bases. This CDR3 has 16 residues. CDR3 sequence (DNA): TGTGCCACCAGCAGAGGGGGCGGGGGTCGGATGAATGAGCAGTTCTTC. It is translated as CATSRGGGGRMNEQFF. Complete variable domain (other parts from reference TRBV15 and TRBJ2-1): DAMVIQNPRYQVTQFGKPVTLSCSQTLNHNVMYWYQQKSSQAPKLLFHYYDKDFNNEADTPDNFQSRRPNTSFCFLDIRSPGLGDTAMYLCATSRGGGGRMNEQFFGPGTRLTVL.

V usage is TRBV28 and J usage is TRBJ1-2, with 7 bases lining up with TRBD1. Germline assignment: CDR1 MDHEN and CDR2 SYDVKM. J gave up 1 base and V 7 bases, and 6 bases lay outside the gene matches. CDR3 length equals 14 residues. The CDR3: CASTGTDGNYGYTF. In DNA form, the CDR3 reads TGTGCCAGCACAGGGACAGACGGTAACTATGGCTACACCTTC.

V and J are TRBV19 and TRBJ1-4, with D possibly matching TRBD1 (5 bases). CDR3 length equals 15 residues. Germline lookup yields CDR1 LNHDA and CDR2 SQIVND (reference sequence). Trimming removed 1 base from V and 4 bases from J, with 10 bases in between. Here the CDR3 DNA reads TGTGCCAGTAGTATAGGGGGGGGGATTAATGAAAAACTGTTTTTT. Translation gives CASSIGGGINEKLFF.

This sequence joins TRBV7-9 and TRBJ1-1, with 7 bases that match TRBD1. Looked up from germline, CDR1 is SEHNR and CDR2 is FQNEAQ (reference sequence). The V gene end was trimmed by 3 bases and the J gene end by 1 base; junction bases not matched to a gene: 5. The CDR3 is 15 residues long. This CDR3 is CASSFLQGPNTEAFF. The CDR3 region has the DNA TGTGCCAGCAGCTTCTTACAGGGGCCGAACACTGAAGCTTTCTTT. Based on the CDR3 plus reference TRBV7-9 and TRBJ1-1, the full variable domain is DTGVSQNPRHKITKRGQNVTFRCDPISEHNRLYWYRQTLGQGPEFLTYFQNEAQLEKSRLLSDRFSAERPKGSFSTLEIQRTEQGDSAMYLCASSFLQGPNTEAFFGQGTRLTVV.